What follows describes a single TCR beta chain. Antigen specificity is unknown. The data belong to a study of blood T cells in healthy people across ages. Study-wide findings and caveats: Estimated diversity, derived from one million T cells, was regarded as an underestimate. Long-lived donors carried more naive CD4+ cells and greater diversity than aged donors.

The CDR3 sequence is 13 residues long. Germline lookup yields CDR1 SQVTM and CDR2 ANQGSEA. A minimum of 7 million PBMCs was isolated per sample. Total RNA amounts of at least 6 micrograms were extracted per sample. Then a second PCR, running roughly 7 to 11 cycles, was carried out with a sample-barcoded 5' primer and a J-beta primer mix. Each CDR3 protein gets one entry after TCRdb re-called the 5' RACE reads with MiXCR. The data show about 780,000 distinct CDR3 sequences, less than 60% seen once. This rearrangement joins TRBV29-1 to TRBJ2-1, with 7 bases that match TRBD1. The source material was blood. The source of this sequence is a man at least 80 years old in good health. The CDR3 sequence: CRDNRGHYNEQFF. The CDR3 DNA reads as TGCCGAGATAACAGGGGCCACTACAATGAGCAGTTCTTC.